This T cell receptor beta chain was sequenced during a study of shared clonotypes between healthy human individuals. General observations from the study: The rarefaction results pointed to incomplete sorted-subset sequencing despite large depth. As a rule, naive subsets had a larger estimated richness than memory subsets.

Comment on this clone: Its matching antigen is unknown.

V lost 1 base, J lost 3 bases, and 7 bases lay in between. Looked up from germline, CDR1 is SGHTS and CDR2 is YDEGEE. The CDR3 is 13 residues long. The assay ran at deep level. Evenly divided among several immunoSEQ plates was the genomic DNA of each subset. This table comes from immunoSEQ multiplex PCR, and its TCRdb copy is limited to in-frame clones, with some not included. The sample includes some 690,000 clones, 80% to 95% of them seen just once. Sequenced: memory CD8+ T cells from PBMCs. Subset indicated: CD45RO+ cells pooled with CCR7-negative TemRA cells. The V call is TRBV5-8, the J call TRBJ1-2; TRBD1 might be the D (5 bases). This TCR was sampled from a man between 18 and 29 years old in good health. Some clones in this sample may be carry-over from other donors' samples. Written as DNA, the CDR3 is TGTGCCAGCAGCTTGTTACAGGACTATGGCTACACCTTC. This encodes CASSLLQDYGYTF. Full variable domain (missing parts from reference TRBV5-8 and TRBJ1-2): EAGVTQSPTHLIKTRGQQATLRCSPISGHTSVYWYQQALGLGLQFLLWYDEGEERNRGNFPPRFSGRQFPNYSSELNVNALELEDSALYLCASSLLQDYGYTFGSGTRLTVV.